The T cell receptor (beta chain) under discussion was sequenced for a study of T-cell reconstitution after alpha-beta-depleted transplantation in children. This clonotype was picked up a small number of times. The CDR3 has 15 residues. Germline CDR1 is SGHRS and CDR2 is YFSETQ. V was clipped by 2 bases and J by 4 bases, with 13 bases between them. During its preparation, the TCRbeta library received unique molecular identifiers. TCRdb reanalysed the PCR reads using MiXCR and keeps one entry per CDR3 protein. Of a few hundred thousand distinct CDR3 sequences in the sample, 9.9% were seen once. Specimen: PBMCs from the stem cell graft donor, collected from the stem cell graft. The chain recombines TRBV5-1 with TRBJ2-1; a possible D gene is TRBD2 (5 bases). The receptor's source is a human donor who donated a stem cell graft to a child with SCID. The DNA of the CDR3 is TGCGCCAGCAGCTTTGCGGGTGCGGATTACAATGAGCAGTTCTTC. It translates to CASSFAGADYNEQFF.